One sample yielded the 6 T cell receptor beta chains listed below, sequenced in a study of cytomegalovirus exposure and HLA in healthy donors. PCR used 60 Vbeta primers and 13 Jbeta primers. Repertoires were generated with immunoSEQ multiplex PCR, while TCRdb's copy carries only in-frame clones and drops some. This table has about 130,000 clones, around 84% appearing once. Specimen: PBMCs. These receptors originate from a young woman in good health and CMV-seropositive.

This clone was observed a handful of times. The rearrangement joins TRBV18 to TRBJ1-1, with unresolved D. Germline assignment: CDR1 KGHSH and CDR2 LQKENI. Trimming left V 9 bases short and J 7 bases short, with 15 bases between. This CDR3 region has 12 residues. The CDR3 spells CASSITSDEAFF. CDR3 nucleotides: TGTGCCAGTTCTATCACCTCTGATGAAGCTTTCTTT.

The chain links TRBV18 to TRBJ2-6; D unresolved. Germline V lookup: CDR1 KGHSH, CDR2 LQKENI. The CDR3 has 14 amino acids. V lost 3 bases, J lost 2 bases, and 5 bases lay in between. The CDR3 nucleotides read TGTGCCAGCTCACCGGCCCCTGGGGCCAACGTCCTGACTTTC. Its protein product is CASSPAPGANVLTF.

The chain has TRBV13 and TRBJ2-2; perhaps TRBD1 as D (5 bases). CDR1 is PRHDT and CDR2 is FYEKMQ in the germline V gene (reference sequence). With 6 bases removed from V and 4 bases from J, the gap between germline ends came to 9 bases. This CDR3 is 13 amino acids long. CDR3 loop: CASSRGGTGELFF. DNA for the CDR3: TGTGCCAGCAGTAGGGGTGGCACCGGGGAGCTGTTTTTT.

V gene TRBV9 combines with J gene TRBJ2-1; 9 bases are a match to TRBD2. V shed 3 bases and J 4 bases; nucleotides not matched to a gene: 5. This CDR3 spans 15 amino acids. Germline assignment: CDR1 SGDLS and CDR2 YYNGEE. The CDR3, as DNA: TGTGCCAGCAGCGCCCTAGCGGGACCTTACAATGAGCAGTTCTTC. It yields the protein CASSALAGPYNEQFF.

The chain employs TRBV6-1 and TRBJ2-1; a possible D gene is TRBD1 (6 bases). Per the germline V gene, CDR1 is MNHNS and CDR2 is SASEGT. Trimming left V 5 bases short and J 5 bases short, with 13 bases between. CDR3 length: 14 residues. The CDR3 nucleotides are TGTGCCAGCAGTTCCCCGGGACACGACAATGAGCAGTTCTTC. Amino acids: CASSSPGHDNEQFF.

The chain uses TRBV5-4 and TRBJ2-7; 10 bases align to TRBD1. The CDR3 has 13 residues. Germline CDR1 reads SGHNT; CDR2 reads YYREEE (reference sequence). The trim removed 4 bases at V and 11 bases at J, leaving 9 bases unmatched. The CDR3, as DNA: TGTGCCAGCAGCGTCCCGGGACAGGGGACGGAGTACTTC. It specifies CASSVPGQGTEYF.